Detailed here is one TCR beta chain. This clone was counted only a few times. Its antigen remains unidentified. Per-base qualities were not stored, and no clone one base away is much larger. These data come from a study of blood T cell repertoires in COVID-19 (TCRdb year 2020). Broadly, across the study: Samples covering the acute and convalescent phases of COVID-19 were provided by collaborators in the United States, Italy and Spain. The material from the prospective study consisted of cDNA or gDNA derived from T cells, B-cell-depleted T cells, or PBMCs. Deeply sampled blood TCRbeta repertoires from subjects exposed to, actively infected with, or recovered from COVID-19 were included in the dataset. The repertoires were released in a freely available public database meant as a resource for research on the immune response to SARS-CoV-2. Samples came from the ongoing ImmuneRACE study (first 160 participants) plus 1,254 subjects from 6 global collaborators. Sample metadata almost always included a de-identified subject ID, COVID-19 status, age in years and sex. HLA class I and class II types, where available, came from metadata supplied by the sample provider rather than from assay-based typing.

The study at large found these results: Clinical and demographic metadata were provided uncurated, with the amount varying by source and participant.

The collaborating institutions used their own protocols to collect whole blood in K2EDTA tubes. For TCRbeta analysis, collaborators shipped samples in one of three forms: frozen whole blood, isolated PBMCs, or DNA extracted from either of those sample types. The immunoSEQ Assay, a bias-controlled multiplex PCR, was used to amplify TCRbeta CDR3 regions from genomic DNA. In the paper's pipeline: Within the assay, amplification of reference gene primers was used to estimate how many nucleated cells each sample contained. Sequence reads were collapsed and filtered to measure the absolute abundance of every unique TCRbeta CDR3 rearrangement. Productive Simpson clonality was computed per sample as the square root of Simpson's diversity index over productive rearrangements. Not all clones reach the TCRdb copy of this immuneACCESS table, which keeps in-frame sequences only. Checked studies attribute under half of the gap to unresolved V genes and leave the rest unexplained. The D gene and trimming were derived from the DNA, and the V and J assignments and clone size from that table. Recorded for this sample are 80,000 or so clones; roughly 88% of them occurred a single time. Around 0.93% of the sample is in the top ten clones.

The sample was peripheral blood. This sequence was found in a woman in her 50s in a cohort sampled during active COVID-19.

CDR3 reads: CASSEVDGNEQFF. The bases read TGTGCCAGCAGTGAAGTAGACGGGAACGAGCAGTTCTTC. Recombination linked TRBV2 to TRBJ2-1, with a tentative D gene TRBD2 over 5 matching bases. V loses 1 base of germline sequence and J loses 10 bases, and the interval between the two ends is 11 bases. CDR1 is given as SNHLY and CDR2 as FYNNEI, both from the germline V gene. The CDR3 measures 13 amino acids from cysteine to phenylalanine. Of the read, only the CDR3 DNA is kept; its 39 bases are in frame from base 1.